The rows below give T cell receptor beta chains drawn from one sample of a study of control samples from healthy donors and cancer patients. The repertoire was sequenced with immunoSEQ multiplex PCR; TCRdb's copy has only in-frame clones and lacks some. The sample has some 100,000 clones, about nine tenths seen once. The sequencing sample was made of blood. The receptors stem from a human donor in good health. The donor label of this sample is uncertain. Both conserved end residues are part of each CDR3. Each record gives: clone size, J gene, D gene, V gene, CDR3 DNA, CDR3 protein. D genes are given only for firm matches. Clone size is given for some rows only: seen once, a few or many times, or a class if the clone is expanded.

NA | TRBJ2-3 | NA | TRBV24-1 | TGTGCCACCAGTGATTTGGGGACGACACGGTATTTT | CATSDLGTTRYF
NA | TRBJ1-2 | NA | TRBV28 | TGTGCCAGCAGTTTGGGAGACAGCCCCAGGGGCTACACCTTC | CASSLGDSPRGYTF
NA | TRBJ1-6 | TRBD1 | TRBV18 | TGTGCCAGCTCACCAGGGACAGGGGAATCACCCCTCCACTTT | CASSPGTGESPLHF
NA | TRBJ1-1 | NA | TRBV11-2 | TGTGCCAGCAGCTTAGATCAAAGGTTTGAAGCTTTCTTT | CASSLDQRFEAFF
NA | TRBJ2-1 | NA | TRBV6-5 | TGTGCCAGCAGGCAACGCGTTGCTACAGGCAATGAGCAGTTCTTC | CASRQRVATGNEQFF
NA | TRBJ1-1 | NA | TRBV4-1 | TGCGCCAGCAGCCCGGAGACAGTGAACACTGAAGCTTTCTTT | CASSPETVNTEAFF
NA | TRBJ2-3 | NA | TRBV7-2 | TGTGCCAGCAGCATGGACGGGGCGGGCGTATCATATACGCAGTATTTT | CASSMDGAGVSYTQYF
NA | TRBJ2-7 | NA | TRBV6-5 | TGTGCCAGCCGTCAGTTCGGCTATTACGAGCAGTACTTC | CASRQFGYYEQYF
NA | TRBJ1-5 | NA | TRBV5-5 | TGTGCCAGCAGCTTGGGACAGAATCAGCCCCAGCATTTT | CASSLGQNQPQHF
once | TRBJ1-1 | NA | TRBV6-7 | TGTGCCAGCAGTTACTCGAGGCCTGGCACTGAAGCTTTCTTT | CASSYSRPGTEAFF
NA | TRBJ2-2 | NA | TRBV30 | TGTGCCTGGAGTGTACGTGGTTGGGGGAGCACCGGGGAGCTGTTTTTT | CAWSVRGWGSTGELFF
NA | TRBJ2-1 | NA | TRBV25-1 | TGTGCCAGCAGTGAGGGACTTGTCAATGAGCAGTTCTTC | CASSEGLVNEQFF
NA | TRBJ1-3 | TRBD1 | TRBV19 | TGTGCCAGTAGTATACACCGGGACAGGGGACGTTTTCGTGCTGGAAACACCATATATTTT | CASSIHRDRGRFRAGNTIYF
NA | TRBJ2-1 | NA | TRBV7-3 | TGTGCCAGCAGCAACCGCAAGGGGTTCCCCCACAATGAGCAGTTCTTC | CASSNRKGFPHNEQFF
NA | TRBJ1-2 | NA | TRBV6-5 | TGTGCCAGCAGTTACGGACCAGGGATTAACTATGGCTACACCTTC | CASSYGPGINYGYTF
NA | TRBJ1-1 | NA | TRBV4-3 | TGCGCCAGCAGCCAAGGAGGGAACACTGAAGCTTTCTTT | CASSQGGNTEAFF
NA | TRBJ2-1 | NA | TRBV5-1 | TGCGCCAGCAGCTTGATGACAGGCAGCTACAATGAGCAGTTCTTC | CASSLMTGSYNEQFF
NA | TRBJ1-2 | NA | TRBV19 | TGTGCCAGTAGCACCGGGCCCAACTATGGCTACACCTTC | CASSTGPNYGYTF
NA | TRBJ1-2 | TRBD1 | TRBV7-2 | TGTGCCAGCAGCTTAACAGGGGACTATGGCTACACCTTC | CASSLTGDYGYTF
once | TRBJ1-1 | NA | TRBV27 | TGTGCCAGCAGTTCCTCTGGGCCCGCCGAAGCTTTCTTT | CASSSSGPAEAFF
NA | TRBJ2-6 | NA | TRBV5-4 | TGTGCCAGCAGCTTAGTCCTGGGGTCTGGGGCCAACGTCCTGACTTTC | CASSLVLGSGANVLTF
NA | TRBJ2-3 | TRBD1 | TRBV2 | TGTGCCAGCAGTGGGGACAGGGGTGCGGGAGATACGCAGTATTTT | CASSGDRGAGDTQYF
NA | TRBJ2-1 | NA | TRBV6-5 | TGTGCCAGCAGGGGTTGGGGCAATGAGCAGTTCTTC | CASRGWGNEQFF
NA | TRBJ1-6 | NA | TRBV28 | TGTGCCAGCAGTTCGAAGTTGACAGCCTATAATTCACCCCTCCACTTT | CASSSKLTAYNSPLHF
NA | TRBJ1-3 | NA | TRBV6-5 | TGTGCCAGCAGTCGTCGTAGCTCTGGAAACACCATATATTTT | CASSRRSSGNTIYF
NA | TRBJ2-1 | NA | TRBV4-3 | TGCGCCAGCAGCCAAGATCATTACAATGAGCAGTTCTTC | CASSQDHYNEQFF
NA | TRBJ1-5 | TRBD1 | TRBV2 | TGTGCCAGCAGTGAGGACAGGGGGGGACAGCCCCAGCATTTT | CASSEDRGGQPQHF
NA | TRBJ2-7 | TRBD2 | TRBV14 | TGTGCCAGCAGCCAAGATTTAGCGGGGGGCGTCTACGAGCAGTACTTC | CASSQDLAGGVYEQYF
NA | TRBJ1-1 | NA | TRBV6-5 | TGTGCCAGCAGATCTATTGGCGTCACTGAAGCTTTCTTT | CASRSIGVTEAFF
NA | TRBJ2-1 | NA | TRBV20-1 | TGCAGTGCTATTGGTTTTGGCGAGCAGTTCTTC | CSAIGFGEQFF
NA | TRBJ1-4 | NA | TRBV7-2 | TGTGCCAGCAGCTTAGTTGGGGAAGTTAATGAAAAACTGTTTTTT | CASSLVGEVNEKLFF
NA | TRBJ2-3 | NA | TRBV7-9 | TGTGCCAGCAGCTTAGTGGACTCTCCCACAGATACGCAGTATTTT | CASSLVDSPTDTQYF
NA | TRBJ2-3 | NA | TRBV5-1 | TGCGCCAGCAGCTTGGCCGATAGGCCAGATACGCAGTATTTT | CASSLADRPDTQYF
NA | TRBJ1-1 | NA | TRBV6-2/TRBV6-3 | TGTGCCGGCAGTTATGGAGCGGAAGCTTTCTTT | CAGSYGAEAFF
NA | TRBJ1-2 | NA | TRBV7-8 | TGTGCCAGCAGCTTACAGGCGGCAGGGAACTATGGCTACACCTTC | CASSLQAAGNYGYTF
NA | TRBJ2-7 | NA | TRBV10-3 | TGTGCCATCGGGGCAGGAGATTACGAGCAGTACTTC | CAIGAGDYEQYF
NA | TRBJ1-3 | NA | TRBV7-6 | TGTGCCAGCAGCTTAGTTGATCTGGGGCGCTCTGGAAACACCATATATTTT | CASSLVDLGRSGNTIYF
NA | TRBJ2-2 | NA | TRBV3-1/TRBV3-2 | TGTGCCAGCAGCCCCCTATTTTCCGGGACCAACACCGGGGAGCTGTTTTTT | CASSPLFSGTNTGELFF
NA | TRBJ2-1 | NA | TRBV5-4 | TGTGCCAGCAGCTTGGATCGAAGGGAGAATGAGCAGTTCTTC | CASSLDRRENEQFF
NA | TRBJ1-1 | NA | TRBV29-1 | TGCAGCGTGGTTCAAGTGAACACTGAAGCTTTCTTT | CSVVQVNTEAFF
few | TRBJ1-3 | NA | TRBV7-2 | TGTGCCAGCAGCTTAGAACGCCCGGGGGCGAGTGGAAACACCATATATTTT | CASSLERPGASGNTIYF
NA | TRBJ2-3 | NA | TRBV30 | TGTGCCTGGAGTGGCAGAGGGTGGGGGCACAACAACCCAGATACGCAGTATTTT | CAWSGRGWGHNNPDTQYF
NA | TRBJ1-1 | NA | TRBV4-2 | TGTGCCAGCAGCCAAGTGGTACCGAAGATTGAAGCTTTCTTT | CASSQVVPKIEAFF
once | TRBJ2-5 | NA | TRBV28 | TGTGCCAGCACTTCCGGGACAAAAGGACAGACCCAGTACTTC | CASTSGTKGQTQYF
NA | TRBJ2-5 | NA | TRBV14 | TGTGCCAGCAGCCCCGTTTATATGACCGCGGAGACCCAGTACTTC | CASSPVYMTAETQYF
NA | TRBJ1-3 | TRBD1 | TRBV6-5 | TGTGCCAGCAGGACAGGGAACACTGGAAACACCATATATTTT | CASRTGNTGNTIYF
NA | TRBJ1-1 | NA | TRBV18 | TGTGCCAGCTCACCACCGGTCGGGGGCTGGGGGACTGAAGCTTTCTTT | CASSPPVGGWGTEAFF
NA | TRBJ2-2 | NA | TRBV3-1/TRBV3-2 | TGTGCCAGCAGCCCCCTACGGCGGGACACCGGGGAGCTGTTTTTT | CASSPLRRDTGELFF
NA | TRBJ1-5 | TRBD1 | TRBV19 | TGTGCCAGTAGGAGGACAGGGAGTGAACAGCCCCAGCATTTT | CASRRTGSEQPQHF
NA | TRBJ1-2 | TRBD1 | TRBV3-1/TRBV3-2 | TGTGCCAGCAGCCCGAGGACAGGGTTGGCTGGCTACACCTTC | CASSPRTGLAGYTF
NA | TRBJ2-1 | TRBD2 | TRBV24-1 | TGTGCCACTACGTCTGGGGCTAGCGGTAACAATGAGCAGTTCTTC | CATTSGASGNNEQFF
NA | TRBJ1-6 | NA | TRBV6-5 | TGTGCCAGCAAAGAAAGCTCCTATAATTCACCCCTCCACTTT | CASKESSYNSPLHF
NA | TRBJ2-7 | NA | TRBV6-1 | TGTGCCAGCAGTGAAAACCAGCCTCTGCAGTACTTC | CASSENQPLQYF
NA | TRBJ1-2 | NA | TRBV25-1 | TGTGCCAGCAGTCCCGCAGACTTCTATGGCTACACCTTC | CASSPADFYGYTF
NA | TRBJ1-1 | NA | TRBV12-3/TRBV12-4 | TGTGCCAGCAGCTATAGGGGGGGCCCTGAAGCTTTCTTT | CASSYRGGPEAFF
NA | TRBJ1-2 | TRBD1 | TRBV28 | TGTGCCAGCAGTTTCCTGGACAGGTTTAACTATGGCTACACCTTC | CASSFLDRFNYGYTF
NA | TRBJ1-1 | TRBD1 | TRBV20-1 | TGCAGTGCTAGTCCCGGGACAGGGATGAACACTGAAGCTTTCTTT | CSASPGTGMNTEAFF
few | TRBJ1-6 | NA | TRBV19 | TGTGCCAGTAGTATCGGGGTTGATAATTCACCCCTCCACTTT | CASSIGVDNSPLHF